This T cell receptor (beta chain) appears in the sequencing data of a study of T cell responses to AZD1222 COVID-19 vaccine. General study points: Researchers took repertoire samples only after the peak T cell response had come. Donors skewed white British and female; clonal diversity was possibly underestimated. Spike-specific TCRs gained breadth and depth after people received two AZD1222 doses.

Clones were read by immunoSEQ multiplex PCR, and TCRdb kept only the in-frame ones, dropping some. This table has 150,000 or so clones, around 90% appearing once. Note on this clone: The antigen is undetermined.

Germline V gene lookup returns CDR1 SGHAT and CDR2 FQDESV (reference sequence). There are 13 residues in the CDR3. Trimming removed 4 bases at V and 5 bases at J, with 11 bases between. Sequenced material: peripheral blood, taken on day 0 of AZD1222 vaccination. The receptor was derived from an adult in good health. V usage is TRBV11-1 and J usage is TRBJ1-1, with a possible D match to TRBD1 (5 bases). As DNA, the CDR3 is TGTGCCAGCAGCTCGATCAGGGCTACTGAAGCTTTCTTT. Translating it yields CASSSIRATEAFF.